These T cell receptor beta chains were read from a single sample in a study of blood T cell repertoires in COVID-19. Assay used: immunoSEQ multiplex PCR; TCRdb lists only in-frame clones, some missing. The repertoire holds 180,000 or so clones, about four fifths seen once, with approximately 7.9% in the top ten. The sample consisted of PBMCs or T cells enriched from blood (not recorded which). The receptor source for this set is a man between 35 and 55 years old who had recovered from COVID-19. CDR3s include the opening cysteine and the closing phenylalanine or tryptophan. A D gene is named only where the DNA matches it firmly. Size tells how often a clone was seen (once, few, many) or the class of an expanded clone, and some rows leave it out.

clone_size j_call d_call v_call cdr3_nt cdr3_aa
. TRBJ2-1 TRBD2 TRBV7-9 TGTGCCAGCAGCCCCAGCGGGGGTCTTTACAATGAGCAGTTCTTC CASSPSGGLYNEQFF
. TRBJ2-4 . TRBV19 TGTGCCAGTAGTATCGGCCAGGGACTCCTGTCCAAAAACATTCAGTACTTC CASSIGQGLLSKNIQYF
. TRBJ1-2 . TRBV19 TGTGCCAGTAGTCTTGGACAACCTCGGCGGGGCTATGGCTACACCTTC CASSLGQPRRGYGYTF
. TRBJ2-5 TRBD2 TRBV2 TGTGCCAGCAGAGCCCCGGGGGGGAGAGAGACCCAGTACTTC CASRAPGGRETQYF
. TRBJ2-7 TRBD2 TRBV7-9 TGTGCCAGCAGCCTCGGGTGGCAAGGGAGGGGCGAGCAGTACTTC CASSLGWQGRGEQYF
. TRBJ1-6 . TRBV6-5 TGTGCCAGCAGTTATGCCCCCGGCTCCTATAATTCACCCCTCCACTTT CASSYAPGSYNSPLHF
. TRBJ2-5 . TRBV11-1 TGTGCCAGCAGCTCTAGACAGGCCCTCGGAGAGACCCAGTACTTC CASSSRQALGETQYF
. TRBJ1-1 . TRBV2 TGTGCCAGCAGTGTAGGCAGGGCTGAAGCTTTCTTT CASSVGRAEAFF
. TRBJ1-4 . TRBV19 TGTGCCAGTAGGGGGGGTTCAACTAATGAAAAACTGTTTTTT CASRGGSTNEKLFF
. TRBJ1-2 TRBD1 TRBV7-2 TGTGCCAGCAGCCCGGACAGGAACTATGGCTACACCTTC CASSPDRNYGYTF
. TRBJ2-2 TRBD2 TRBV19 TGTGCCAGTGGGAGGGAGCAGAACACCGGGGAGCTGTTTTTT CASGREQNTGELFF
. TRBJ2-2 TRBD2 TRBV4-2 TGTGCCAGCAGCCAACAAGCGGGGAGGAACACCGGGGAGCTGTTTTTT CASSQQAGRNTGELFF
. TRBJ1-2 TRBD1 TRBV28 TGTGCCAGCAGCGGACAGGGCCTAATGTATGGCTACACCTTC CASSGQGLMYGYTF
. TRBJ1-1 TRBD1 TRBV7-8 TGTGCCAGCAGCGGAAGAGACAGGGGGCCGACTGAAGCTTTCTTT CASSGRDRGPTEAFF
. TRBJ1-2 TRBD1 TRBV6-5 TGTGCCAGCAGTTACTCACAGGGGACGATCTATGGCTACACCTTC CASSYSQGTIYGYTF
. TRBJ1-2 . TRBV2 TGTGCCAGCAGTGAACCCCAGGGCCACCTTAACTATGGCTACACCTTC CASSEPQGHLNYGYTF
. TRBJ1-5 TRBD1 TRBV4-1 TGCGCCAGCAGCCAAGGACAGGGCGTAAAGCCCCAGCATTTT CASSQGQGVKPQHF
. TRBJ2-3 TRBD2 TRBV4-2 TGTGCCAGCAGCCAAGATCTAGCGGGGGGCACAGATACGCAGTATTTT CASSQDLAGGTDTQYF
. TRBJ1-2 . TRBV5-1 TGCGCCAGCAGCTTGGTAGGGACAACAAACTATGGCTACACCTTC CASSLVGTTNYGYTF
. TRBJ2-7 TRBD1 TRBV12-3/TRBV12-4 TGTGCCAGCAGTCCGGGACAGTACTACGAGCAGTACTTC CASSPGQYYEQYF
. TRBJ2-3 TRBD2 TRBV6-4 TGTGCCAGCAGGACACGGGGAGGGTGGGCAGATACGCAGTATTTT CASRTRGGWADTQYF
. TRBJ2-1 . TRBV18 TGTGCCAGCTCCCGGCCTAGCTCCTACAATGAGCAGTTCTTC CASSRPSSYNEQFF
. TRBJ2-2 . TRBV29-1 TGCAGCGTTGAGAGGGCCGGGGAGCTGTTTTTT CSVERAGELFF
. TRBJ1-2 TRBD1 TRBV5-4 TGTGCCAGCAGCTTGGACAGGGGGGGCGGCTACACCTTC CASSLDRGGGYTF
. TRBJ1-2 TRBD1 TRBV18 TGTGCCAGCTCATTGACAGGGAACTATGGCTACACCTTC CASSLTGNYGYTF
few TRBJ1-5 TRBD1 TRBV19 TGTGCCAGCCAGACAGGGGGAATAGATCAGCCCCAGCATTTT CASQTGGIDQPQHF
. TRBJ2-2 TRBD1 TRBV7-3 TGTGCCAGCAGCTTATCTCGGGACAGGGCGAACACCGGGGAGCTGTTTTTT CASSLSRDRANTGELFF
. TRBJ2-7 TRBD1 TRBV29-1 TGCAGCGTGGGACAGAGCTGGGGGGAGCAGTACTTC CSVGQSWGEQYF
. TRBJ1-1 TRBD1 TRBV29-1 TGCAGCAATTCCAGCCGGGACAGGGGGCAGCGCACTGAAGCTTTCTTT CSNSSRDRGQRTEAFF
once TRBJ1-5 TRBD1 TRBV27 TGTGCCAGCAGTTCCACAACCCCAACACAGGGGAATCAGCCCCAGCATTTT CASSSTTPTQGNQPQHF
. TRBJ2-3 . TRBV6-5 TGTGCCAGCAGAAGACAGGGCACAGATACGCAGTATTTT CASRRQGTDTQYF
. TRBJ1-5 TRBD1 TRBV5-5 TGTGCCAGCAGCACTACCCTATCGACAGGGGGTCACCAGCCCCAGCATTTT CASSTTLSTGGHQPQHF
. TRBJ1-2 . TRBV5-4 TGTGCCAGCAGCTTGGGCGTGAACTATGGCTACACCTTC CASSLGVNYGYTF
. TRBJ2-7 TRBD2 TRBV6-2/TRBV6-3 TGTGCCAGCAGTTACCCTAGCGGCGAGCAGTACTTC CASSYPSGEQYF
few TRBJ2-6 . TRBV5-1 TGCGCCAGCAGCTTGGGAGGGGGACCTCCCTCTGGGGCCAACGTCCTGACTTTC CASSLGGGPPSGANVLTF
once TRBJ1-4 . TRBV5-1 TGCGCCAGCAGCTTTGGTCCCAGTTCTCCTAATGAAAAACTGTTTTTT CASSFGPSSPNEKLFF
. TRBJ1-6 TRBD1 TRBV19 TGTGCCACCACGACCGGGACAGGGAATTCACCCCTCCACTTT CATTTGTGNSPLHF